This T cell receptor (beta chain) was identified during a study of CD8+ T cells in alopecia areata listed by TCRdb under 2018. About the investigation overall: The treated patients, all with moderate-to-severe alopecia areata, were enrolled in an open-label pilot trial of oral tofacitinib given at 5 to 10 mg twice daily. Patients stayed on tofacitinib for 6 to 18 months and then had 6 months of follow-up off drug so that delayed response and recurrence could be assessed. In treated patients, disease severity was measured using the SALT score, which gives the percentage of scalp surface area affected. To study T cell clonal expansion in alopecia areata, the researchers applied high-throughput TCRbeta sequencing to both the C3H/HeJ mouse model and human patients. In humans, TCRbeta sequencing was performed on scalp tissue and on sorted CD4+ and CD8+ peripheral blood T cells from healthy controls and from patients with patchy or totalis/universalis alopecia areata. Biopsies were taken from tofacitinib-treated patients at baseline and at 4 and 24 weeks of treatment, and a later scalp biopsy was taken in several of the tofacitinib-treated patients. Clonality in the scalp was compared among normal scalp (n=4), patchy alopecia areata scalp (n=8), and alopecia totalis/universalis scalp (n=8). The RNA source kit depended on sample type: the PAXgene miRNA kit for fixed scalp, the miRNeasy kit for PBMCs, and the RNeasy kit for mouse skin. immunoSEQ multiplex PCR using 35 Vbeta forward primers and 13 Jbeta reverse primers was used to amplify TCRbeta CDR3 regions.

Notes on this clone: No cognate antigen has been identified for it. Qualities for individual bases were not recorded, and no much larger clone is one base off.

Spanning cysteine to phenylalanine, the CDR3 consists of 13 amino acids. The only DNA kept is the CDR3, 39 bases in frame from the first base. V loses 5 bases of germline sequence and J loses 5 bases, and the interval between the two ends is 13 bases. The germline V gene supplies CDR1 SGHVS and CDR2 FQNEAQ. This specimen's time point label, per the study, means: 4 weeks on oral tofacitinib. According to the study, the label for this sample's treatment or condition signals: oral pan-JAK inhibitor, 5-10 mg twice daily. Peripheral blood and lesional scalp punch biopsies were obtained from patients with alopecia areata. PBMCs were separated by density centrifugation and stained for CD3, CD4 and CD8, after which CD4+ and CD8+ T cells were sorted on a FACSAria. Library preparation was by the immunoSEQ multiplex PCR assay. RNA was extracted from all samples and reverse transcribed into cDNA as template for TCR sequencing. SuperScript III was used for first-strand cDNA synthesis, primed with a 2:1 mix of oligo-dT and random hexamers. A synthetic immune receptor repertoire was used to gauge amplification bias, and whatever bias remained was removed computationally. The paper's processing steps were these. Raw reads were preprocessed to remove errors, and CDR3 was defined by IMGT conventions from the conserved cysteine to phenylalanine. Clonality was calculated as 1 minus Shannon entropy normalized by log2 of the number of productive unique TCRs. Scalp TCRbeta sequences were cross-referenced with sorted blood CD4 and CD8 repertoires so that the CD4 or CD8 identity of scalp clones could be inferred. TCRdb holds this immuneACCESS table with in-frame rearrangements only. Some clones are missing; in checked studies, unresolved V genes explain under half, and the rest has no known cause. V and J calls and clone size follow that table, whereas D and trimming were derived from the DNA. The sample data list fewer than 150,000 clones, and 75% to 85% of these were observed just once. The leading ten clones occupy 20% to 25% of the sample.

Here is what the overall study found, with its caveats: TCR sequences shared between patients were less clear than in mice, possibly partly because of HLA diversity in the patient population. Scalp TCR repertoire analysis is complicated because resident alphabeta T cells in normal human skin are also sequenced, whereas mouse skin is dominated by gammadelta T cells. Because the treated cohort was small and had only one nonresponder, larger studies are needed to examine links between baseline CD8+ expansion and response. Compared with normal scalp, lesional scalp had higher clonality and more expanded CD8+ clones, particularly in alopecia totalis/universalis, a pattern that suggests antigenic drive. Tofacitinib significantly lowered scalp clonality and the number of expanded CD8+ clones among the top 100 scalp clones. Many expanded lesional clones persisted in scalp and blood during tofacitinib treatment, which may partly explain relapse after stopping treatment.

The source material was CD8+ T cells sorted from blood, sampled at week 4, from a patient treated with tofacitinib. The chain is encoded by TRBV7-8 joined to TRBJ2-7, with the D gene call left open. The sequence was collected from a human donor with alopecia areata. The DNA sequence is TGTGCCAGCAGCCCCCCCGTTGAGCACGAGCAGTACTTC. Its protein product is CASSPPVEHEQYF.